A selection of T cell receptor beta chains follows, all from one sample in a study of T cells in Graves' hyperthyroidism and ophthalmopathy. MiXCR, run by TCRdb on the multiplex PCR reads, gives a single entry per CDR3 protein. Here the sample spans 600,000 to 650,000 distinct CDR3 sequences, roughly 20% being singletons. Sequencing was done on a sample of blood. The receptor set was obtained from a man aged 30 to 39 with Graves' ophthalmopathy. CDR3s include the opening cysteine and the closing phenylalanine or tryptophan. Each record gives: V gene, CDR3 length, J gene, CDR3 protein.

v_call: TRBV28
cdr3_length: 15
j_call: TRBJ2-7
cdr3_aa: CASSHRPGSSYEQYF

v_call: TRBV20-1
cdr3_length: 15
j_call: TRBJ2-7
cdr3_aa: CSARDLAGDPYEQYF

v_call: TRBV7-8
cdr3_length: 14
j_call: TRBJ2-7
cdr3_aa: CASIRTSGGYEQYF

v_call: TRBV7-2
cdr3_length: 15
j_call: TRBJ2-1
cdr3_aa: CASRLDRRSYNEQFF

v_call: TRBV15
cdr3_length: 16
j_call: TRBJ2-3
cdr3_aa: CATSGWTSGARATQYF

v_call: TRBV10-3
cdr3_length: 14
j_call: TRBJ1-2
cdr3_aa: CAISEGRAGYGYTF

v_call: TRBV4-1
cdr3_length: 16
j_call: TRBJ1-2
cdr3_aa: CASSPQTGDSNYGYTF

v_call: TRBV7-9
cdr3_length: 16
j_call: TRBJ2-7
cdr3_aa: CASSPRGGAPDYEQYF

v_call: TRBV10-2
cdr3_length: 13
j_call: TRBJ2-7
cdr3_aa: CASSDAGGYEQYF

v_call: TRBV27
cdr3_length: 14
j_call: TRBJ2-3
cdr3_aa: CASSLYSGTDTQYF

v_call: TRBV10-2
cdr3_length: 16
j_call: TRBJ2-3
cdr3_aa: CASSVPGVRVEDTQYF

v_call: TRBV6-2/TRBV6-3
cdr3_length: 16
j_call: TRBJ1-6
cdr3_aa: CASSIRTGARGSPLHF

v_call: TRBV2
cdr3_length: 15
j_call: TRBJ2-7
cdr3_aa: CASSEGDPKPYEQYF

v_call: TRBV11-2
cdr3_length: 16
j_call: TRBJ2-7
cdr3_aa: CASSYTSGRDVREQYF

v_call: TRBV4-2
cdr3_length: 15
j_call: TRBJ2-7
cdr3_aa: CASSQELSQGREQYF

v_call: TRBV5-1
cdr3_length: 15
j_call: TRBJ1-1
cdr3_aa: CASSSNLVGNTEAFF

v_call: TRBV3-1
cdr3_length: 16
j_call: TRBJ2-7
cdr3_aa: CASSQELRTGAYEQYF

v_call: TRBV7-9
cdr3_length: 15
j_call: TRBJ2-1
cdr3_aa: CASSTTESSYNEQFF

v_call: TRBV28
cdr3_length: 15
j_call: TRBJ2-3
cdr3_aa: CASSAWRGYTDTQYF

v_call: TRBV2
cdr3_length: 12
j_call: TRBJ2-3
cdr3_aa: CASSQALDTQYF

v_call: TRBV28
cdr3_length: 15
j_call: TRBJ2-7
cdr3_aa: CASSFGRGNGYEQYF

v_call: TRBV12-3/TRBV12-4
cdr3_length: 13
j_call: TRBJ2-4
cdr3_aa: CASSLASGGIQYF

v_call: TRBV18
cdr3_length: 15
j_call: TRBJ2-7
cdr3_aa: CASSPTGGSHYEQYF

v_call: TRBV6-1
cdr3_length: 14
j_call: TRBJ2-1
cdr3_aa: CASRRGQGYNEQFF

v_call: TRBV7-2
cdr3_length: 16
j_call: TRBJ2-1
cdr3_aa: CASSWDSSGRGNEQFF

v_call: TRBV20-1
cdr3_length: 14
j_call: TRBJ1-5
cdr3_aa: CSARDVGGDQPQHF

v_call: TRBV14
cdr3_length: 12
j_call: TRBJ2-1
cdr3_aa: CASSQLGAEQFF